This TCR beta chain was found in a study of early T cells in non-severe SARS-CoV-2 infection. The CDR3 spans 12 residues. The V segment lost 3 bases and the J segment 10 bases; nucleotides outside the gene matches: 2. Looked up from germline, CDR1 is KGHSH and CDR2 is LQKENI. This clonotype was observed at least ten times. Using its own MiXCR run on the 5' RACE reads, TCRdb lists one record per CDR3 protein. The repertoire includes 25,000 to 30,000 distinct CDR3 sequences, about 4% of them detected once, and roughly 11% sits in the top ten. Sequences were obtained from whole blood. V is TRBV18 and J is TRBJ2-3; 9 bases fit TRBD2. The sequence derives from an adult who was a healthcare worker with PCR-confirmed SARS-CoV-2 infection or an uninfected control (not recorded which). CDR3 residues: CASSPSGSPQYF. Written as DNA, the CDR3 is TGTGCCAGCTCACCTAGCGGGAGCCCGCAGTATTTT.